The 8 T cell receptor beta chains below come from one sample, sequenced in a study of cytomegalovirus exposure and HLA in healthy donors (dated by TCRdb to the late 2010s). The library was produced with the immunoSEQ multiplex PCR assay. A mixture of 60 forward primers for TCR Vbeta segments and 13 reverse primers for TCR Jbeta segments was used in the multiplex PCR. The table was pulled from immuneACCESS by TCRdb, which kept in-frame rearrangements only. Such tables lose some clones; where checked, under half of the loss comes from unresolved V genes, and the rest has no known cause. The sample table holds around 150,000 clones, of which about three quarters were seen once. The ten largest clones capture 1.5% to 2% of the sample. Sequencing input: PBMCs. The source of these receptors is a female donor in good health and CMV-seropositive.

The chain is built from TRBV28 and TRBJ1-4; no reliable D call. The V gene lost 7 bases and the J gene lost 5 bases, with 11 bases spanning the gap. In germline, CDR1 is MDHEN, CDR2 SYDVKM. CDR3 length equals 13 residues. As DNA, the CDR3 is TGTGCCAGCAAGTCGGGTGGGAATGAAAAACTGTTTTTT. It encodes CASKSGGNEKLFF.

There are a few counts of this clone. J is TRBJ2-6 and V is TRBV19; TRBD1 agrees at 7 bases. With V trimmed by 6 bases and J by 1 base, 12 bases remained unmatched. The CDR3 runs to 18 residues. Germline V gene data show CDR1 as LNHDA and CDR2 as SQIVND (reference sequence). The CDR3 spells CASSLSTGTFSGANVLTF. CDR3 nucleotide sequence: TGTGCCAGTAGCCTCTCGACAGGGACCTTTTCTGGGGCCAACGTCCTGACTTTC.

This sequence joins TRBV21-1 and TRBJ2-7; the table's D call, TRBD1, has no DNA check behind it. TRBV21-1 constitutes a pseudogene. The CDR3 extends over 18 amino acids. The CDR3 DNA sequence: TGTGCCAGCAGCAAAGACGTGAAAGTAGAGGGGGCAGTGGACGAGCAGTACTTC. Translating gives CASSKDVKVEGAVDEQYF.

The DNA for the CDR3 is TGTGCCAGCCACGGTCGAGATACGCAGTATTTT. This encodes CASHGRDTQYF. V usage is TRBV7-8 and J usage is TRBJ2-3, with no clear D. V was cut by 8 bases and J by 5 bases, with 8 bases left in between. This CDR3 has 11 residues. The germline V gene encodes CDR1 SGHVS and CDR2 FQNEAQ.

The chain employs TRBV6-5 and TRBJ1-1; unclear D gene. The CDR3 length is 12 residues. Trimming removed 2 bases from V and 6 bases from J, with 7 bases in between. Germline assignment: CDR1 MNHEY and CDR2 SVGAGI. Here the CDR3 DNA reads TGTGCCAGCAGTTACGTCGGGGCTGAAGCTTTCTTT. Protein sequence: CASSYVGAEAFF.

The V gene is TRBV5-4, the J gene TRBJ1-2, with D possibly being TRBD1 (5 bases). The CDR3 sequence is 13 residues long. The germline gives CDR1 SGHNT, CDR2 YYREEE (reference sequence). V dropped 4 bases and J dropped 6 bases, with 13 bases sitting between them. This CDR3 reads CASSRQGMDGYTF. CDR3 sequence (DNA): TGTGCCAGCAGCCGCCAGGGAATGGATGGCTACACCTTC. Based on the CDR3 plus reference TRBV5-4 and TRBJ1-2, the full variable domain is ETGVTQSPTHLIKTRGQQVTLRCSSQSGHNTVSWYQQALGQGPQFIFQYYREEENGRGNFPPRFSGLQFPNYSSELNVNALELDDSALYLCASSRQGMDGYTFGSGTRLTVV.

This clone was seen only once. The junction departs from the called germline gene at one end, perhaps through a read error. The rearrangement links TRBV11-2 to TRBJ2-7, with D perhaps TRBD2 (6 bases). Per the germline V gene, CDR1 is SGHAT and CDR2 is FQNNGV. CDR3 length: 12 residues. The CDR3 sequence is CANSTQRDEQYF. CDR3 sequence (DNA): TGTGCCAACAGCACCCAGCGGGACGAGCAGTACTTC. Looking up the rest from reference TRBV11-2 and TRBJ2-7 gives the full variable domain: EAGVAQSPRYKIIEKRQSVAFWCNPISGHATLYWYQQILGQGPKLLIQFQNNGVVDDSQLPKDRFSAERLKGVDSTLKIQPAKLEDSAVYLCANSTQRDEQYFGPGTRLTVT.

This chain uses TRBV2 with TRBJ2-5, with D possibly being TRBD1 (6 bases). Trimming cost V 5 bases and J 1 base, with 8 bases left between them. This CDR3 region has 13 residues. CDR1 and CDR2 (germline): SNHLY, FYNNEI. The CDR3 sequence: CASSQQGQETQYF. DNA for the CDR3: TGTGCCAGCAGTCAACAGGGCCAAGAGACCCAGTACTTC.